This T cell receptor (beta chain) is drawn from a study of CD8 T cells in Susac syndrome. Sequencing targeted TCR beta in blood CD8+ and CD4+ T cells. The multiple sclerosis controls consisted of treatment-naive patients with relapsing-remitting disease, either stable or active. Negative isolation yielded CD4+ and CD8+ T cells, and FACS enriched TEMRA cells. Random hexamers were used to reverse transcribe an amount of about 0.45 to 1 ug RNA. TCRdb re-called the immunoSEQ multiplex PCR reads with MiXCR, one entry per CDR3 protein. This table has about 300,000 distinct CDR3 sequences, roughly 85% appearing once. This CDR3 is 17 amino acids long. V shed 5 bases, J shed 8 bases, and the junction held 17 bases outside the gene matches. The germline V gene has CDR1 KGHDR and CDR2 SFDVKD.

The sample taken for sequencing was CD8+ T cells from PBMCs. V gene TRBV24-1 combines with J gene TRBJ2-1, with 7 positions matching TRBD2. The receptor's source is a human donor with multiple sclerosis. CDR3 amino acids: CATSVRFAGAPLDEQFF. CDR3 coding DNA: TGTGCCACCAGTGTACGTTTTGCGGGAGCCCCCTTGGATGAGCAGTTCTTC.